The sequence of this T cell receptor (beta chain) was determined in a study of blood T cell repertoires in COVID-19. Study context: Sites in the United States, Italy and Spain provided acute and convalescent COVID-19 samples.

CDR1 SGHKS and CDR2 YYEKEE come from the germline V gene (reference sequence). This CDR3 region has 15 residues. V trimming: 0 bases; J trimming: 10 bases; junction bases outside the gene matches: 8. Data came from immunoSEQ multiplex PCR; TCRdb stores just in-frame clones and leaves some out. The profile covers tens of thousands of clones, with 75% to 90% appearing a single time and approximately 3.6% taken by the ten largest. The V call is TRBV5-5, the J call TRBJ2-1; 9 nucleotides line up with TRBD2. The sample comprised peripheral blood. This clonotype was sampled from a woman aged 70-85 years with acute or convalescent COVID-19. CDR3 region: CASSLGLAEFGEQFF. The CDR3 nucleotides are TGTGCCAGCAGCTTGGGACTAGCGGAGTTCGGGGAGCAGTTCTTC.